The 19 T cell receptor beta chains listed next were all sequenced from one sample in a study of cytomegalovirus exposure and HLA in healthy donors. Measured with immunoSEQ multiplex PCR; TCRdb has only the in-frame clones, and not every one. The sample carries about 150,000 clones, 70% to 90% recorded once. Material for sequencing was PBMCs. These receptor sequences come from a human donor in good health.

This chain connects TRBV11-2 to TRBJ1-4; no clear D. This CDR3 contains 14 residues. Looked up from germline, CDR1 is SGHAT and CDR2 is FQNNGV. The V end was cut by 5 bases, the J end by 0 bases, with 7 bases between. CDR3 coding DNA: TGTGCCAGCAGCCCTTACACAACTAATGAAAAACTGTTTTTT. Translation gives CASSPYTTNEKLFF.

V gene TRBV10-3 combines with J gene TRBJ1-2; D gene ambiguous. Germline loops: CDR1 ENHRY, CDR2 SYGVKD. Trimming removed 3 bases at V and 6 bases at J, with 17 bases between. The CDR3 sequence is 15 residues long. Here the CDR3 DNA reads TGTGCCATCAGTGAAGGTTTCGGGGTAGAAAATGGCTACACCTTC. Protein product: CAISEGFGVENGYTF.

The V call is TRBV6-5, the J call TRBJ2-5; maybe TRBD2 (5 bases). The germline CDR1 and CDR2 sequences are MNHEY and SVGAGI. The CDR3 is made up of 15 amino acids. V lost 2 bases to trimming and J lost 7 bases, with 17 bases between them. The CDR3 loop reads CASSYDYWSEGTQYF. Here the CDR3 DNA reads TGTGCCAGCAGTTACGACTATTGGAGCGAGGGGACCCAGTACTTC.

V gene TRBV10-3 combines with J gene TRBJ2-7; 9 positions match TRBD1. This CDR3 has 15 residues. V was clipped by 3 bases and J by 4 bases; unmatched bases: 7. Germline CDR1 is ENHRY and CDR2 is SYGVKD. CDR3: CAISEPGQGEYEQYF. The CDR3 region has the DNA TGTGCCATCAGTGAACCGGGACAGGGTGAATACGAGCAGTACTTC.

The CDR3: CASSFRVETQYF. Written as DNA, the CDR3 is TGTGCCAGCAGCTTTCGAGTCGAGACCCAGTACTTC. The J gene is TRBJ2-5, the V gene TRBV7-8; D is ambiguous. The CDR3 loop spans 12 amino acids. Trimming left V 3 bases short and J 5 bases short, with 7 bases between. From germline, CDR1 is SGHVS and CDR2 FQNEAQ.

This sequence joins TRBV18 and TRBJ1-5, with 7 bases lining up with TRBD1. Germline V gene lookup returns CDR1 KGHSH and CDR2 LQKENI. This CDR3 spans 16 amino acids. J lost 0 bases, V lost 3 bases, and 5 bases had no gene match. Here the CDR3 reads CASSPQGQRSNQPQHF. In nucleotides, the CDR3 is TGTGCCAGCTCACCTCAGGGACAGCGTAGCAATCAGCCCCAGCATTTT.

The chain has TRBV5-5 and TRBJ2-7; D is ambiguous. This CDR3 has 16 amino acids. Germline V CDR1 and CDR2: SGHKS, YYEKEE (reference sequence). V lost 0 bases and J lost 2, with 15 bases in between. CDR3 nucleotides: TGTGCCAGCAGCTTGGTCAACAGCCCCTTAACCTACGAGCAGTACTTC. Its translation is CASSLVNSPLTYEQYF.

The chain combines TRBV6-1 with TRBJ2-2, with a weak D call TRBD1 (6 bases). The germline CDR1 and CDR2 sequences are MNHNS and SASEGT. The CDR3 is made up of 15 amino acids. Trimming removed 2 bases from V and 2 bases from J, with 9 bases in between. CDR3 in DNA: TGTGCCAGCAGTGAACTACAGGGAAACACCGGGGAGCTGTTTTTT. It specifies CASSELQGNTGELFF.

The chain joins TRBV18 to TRBJ1-2; no reliable D call. The CDR3 consists of 14 residues. The ends were cut back, 3 bases at V and 4 bases at J, with 12 bases in the middle. Germline-derived CDR1 and CDR2 are KGHSH and LQKENI. The CDR3 DNA reads TGTGCCAGCTCACCCTCCACCCTCGGCTATGGCTACACCTTC. Its protein product is CASSPSTLGYGYTF.

V and J are TRBV6-5 and TRBJ1-1; weak D call: TRBD1 (5 bases). This CDR3 is 10 amino acids long. V gave up 7 bases and J gave up 7 bases, with 7 bases separating them. The V gene's germline CDR1 is MNHEY and CDR2 SVGAGI. The CDR3 sequence: CASIQGEAFF. In nucleotides, the CDR3 is TGTGCCAGCATCCAGGGTGAAGCTTTCTTT.

This chain connects TRBV18 to TRBJ2-7; 7 nucleotides agree with TRBD1. This CDR3 region has 13 residues. In germline, CDR1 is KGHSH, CDR2 LQKENI. J lost 6 bases, V lost 3 bases, and 5 bases had no gene match. The CDR3, as DNA: TGTGCCAGCTCACCCAGACAGGGTGGCGAGCAGTACTTC. Translated: CASSPRQGGEQYF.

V usage is TRBV6-5 and J usage is TRBJ2-5; 7 bases fit TRBD1. The junction had 7 bases not matched to a gene; V was cut back by 2 bases and J by 4 bases. The germline gives CDR1 MNHEY, CDR2 SVGAGI. CDR3 length: 15 amino acids. The CDR3: CASSYGTGVIETQYF. The CDR3 DNA reads as TGTGCCAGCAGTTACGGTACAGGGGTGATAGAGACCCAGTACTTC.

The chain is built from TRBV7-9 and TRBJ1-2; D is unresolved. This CDR3 contains 14 residues. Germline-derived CDR1 and CDR2 are SEHNR and FQNEAQ (reference sequence). Trimming cost V 5 bases and J 4 bases, with 14 bases left between them. The CDR3 reads CASSTSEDFYGYTF. The CDR3 DNA sequence: TGTGCCAGCAGCACCAGTGAGGATTTCTATGGCTACACCTTC.

The chain uses TRBV19 and TRBJ1-1; D gene ambiguous. V was shortened by 3 bases and J by 2 bases, with 10 bases between the two germline ends. The CDR3 loop spans 14 amino acids. Per germline, CDR1 LNHDA and CDR2 SQIVND (reference sequence). This CDR3 is CASSIGSGNTEAFF. The CDR3 DNA is TGTGCCAGTAGTATCGGGTCTGGCAACACTGAAGCTTTCTTT.

This chain joins TRBV6-1 and TRBJ2-7; 7 bases agree with TRBD1. The CDR3 loop spans 15 amino acids. V dropped 5 bases and J dropped 1; count of bases not matched to a gene: 8. Looked up from germline, CDR1 is MNHNS and CDR2 is SASEGT. The CDR3 sequence is CASSIRTGPSYEQYF. The CDR3 DNA reads TGTGCCAGCAGTATCAGGACAGGCCCATCCTACGAGCAGTACTTC.

The rearrangement uses TRBV7-2 and TRBJ1-1, with 8 bases fitting TRBD1. CDR3 length: 13 residues. The germline V gene has CDR1 SGHTA and CDR2 FQGNSA. With V trimmed by 1 base and J by 7 bases, 2 bases remained unmatched. The CDR3 nucleotides are TGTGCCAGCAGCTTAGACAGGGGGAGTGAAGCTTTCTTT. This gives the protein CASSLDRGSEAFF.

The chain is built from TRBV11-2 and TRBJ2-7; 9 bases are a match to TRBD2. Losses at the gene ends were 1 base for V and 1 base for J; bases not matched to a gene: 11. The CDR3 has 18 residues. Germline CDR1 SGHAT, CDR2 FQNNGV. The CDR3 here is CASSLGRMRGGQSYEQYF. The CDR3 nucleotides are TGTGCCAGCAGCTTAGGAAGGATGCGGGGGGGCCAATCCTACGAGCAGTACTTC.

In this sample, this clone turned up a few times. The CDR3: CASTLILGSEAFF. CDR3 sequence (DNA): TGTGCCAGCACCTTGATCCTGGGCAGTGAAGCTTTCTTT. The chain carries TRBV21-1 and TRBJ1-1; the table's D call TRBD1 went unverified against the DNA. TRBV21-1 is reported as a pseudogene. CDR3 size: 13 residues.

This rearrangement joins TRBV5-1 to TRBJ1-4; 10 bases map to TRBD1. This CDR3 spans 16 amino acids. The V and J ends lost 4 bases and 7 bases, in that order; junction bases with no gene match: 10. The V gene's germline CDR1 is SGHRS and CDR2 YFSETQ. The CDR3 nucleotides read TGCGCCAGCAGCCTATACCCGGGACAGGGGATTGAAAAACTGTTTTTT. Translation gives CASSLYPGQGIEKLFF.